Reported below is one T cell receptor (beta chain). This record comes from a study of blood T cell repertoires in COVID-19. Profiled with immunoSEQ multiplex PCR; TCRdb holds only in-frame clones, not every one. The sample lists under 150,000 clones, approximately 89% seen once, with roughly 30% in the top ten. This clonotype originated in a human donor in a cohort sampled during active COVID-19. Sequencing input: peripheral blood.

The chain's CDR3 is CASSLGGQGRPYNEQFF. The DNA for the CDR3 is TGTGCCAGCAGCTTGGGGGGCCAGGGTCGGCCCTACAATGAGCAGTTCTTC. The V call is TRBV5-4, the J call TRBJ2-1; perhaps TRBD1 as D (5 bases). Germline V gene data show CDR1 as SGHNT and CDR2 as YYREEE (reference sequence). This CDR3 is built from 17 residues. The V end was cut by 0 bases, the J end by 2 bases, with 15 bases between.